These 5 T cell receptor beta chains originate from one sample sequenced in a study of T-cell memory formation after mild COVID-19. TCRdb processed the 5' RACE reads anew with MiXCR; each CDR3 protein has one entry. The sample records hundreds of thousands of distinct CDR3 sequences, 16% being singletons. The sequenced material came from PBMCs or a T cell subset sorted from them (not recorded which). Receptors originate from a man aged 18-30 years who had mild COVID-19 (a few samples of this study predate the infection). Cell type and time point are not known.

This clonotype was seen a handful of times. The chain uses TRBV15 and TRBJ2-1; D may be TRBD2 (5 bases). Germline V gene sequence: CDR1 LNHNV, CDR2 YYDKDF (reference sequence). V was trimmed by 2 bases and J by 7 bases, leaving 21 bases between them. This CDR3 spans 17 amino acids. This CDR3 reads CATSRLPDYSSGNEQFF. In nucleotides, the CDR3 is TGTGCCACCAGCAGACTCCCGGATTACTCCTCGGGGAATGAGCAGTTCTTC.

The V gene is TRBV6-2 or TRBV6-3, the J gene TRBJ1-1; possible D gene TRBD1, 6 bases. CDR1 is MNHEY and CDR2 is SVGEGT in the germline V gene. Trimming shortened V by 2 bases and J by 3 bases, and 13 bases separated the two germline ends. The CDR3 is 15 residues long. The CDR3 DNA reads as TGTGCCAGCAGTTACCCAACAGGGATTGACACTGAAGCTTTCTTT. This codes for CASSYPTGIDTEAFF.

Many counts were recorded for this clonotype. The CDR3 nucleotides are TGCGCCAGCAGCTTGCAGGGCGATAATTCACCCCTCCACTTT. Encoded protein: CASSLQGDNSPLHF. This chain uses TRBV5-1 with TRBJ1-6, with a possible D match to TRBD1 (5 bases). Germline values: CDR1 SGHRS, CDR2 YFSETQ. V was clipped by 1 base and J by 5 bases, with 7 bases between them. This CDR3 region has 14 residues.

The V and J genes are TRBV5-1 and TRBJ1-1, with D hard to call. Germline CDR1 and CDR2: SGHRS and YFSETQ. The CDR3 consists of 14 residues. Trimming cost V 3 bases and J 4 bases, with 13 bases left between them. CDR3 in DNA: TGCGCCAGCAGCTCAGAATACGACCGCACTGAAGCTTTCTTT. Its protein product is CASSSEYDRTEAFF.

This clonotype was counted a few times. V usage is TRBV4-3 and J usage is TRBJ1-3; D is unresolved. V was clipped by 2 bases and J by 0 bases, with 14 bases between them. This CDR3 spans 17 amino acids. The germline CDR1 and CDR2 sequences are LGHNA and YSLEER. CDR3 DNA: TGCGCCAGCAGCCAAAATAGTGGCCCGAGCTCTGGAAACACCATATATTTT. Residues: CASSQNSGPSSGNTIYF.